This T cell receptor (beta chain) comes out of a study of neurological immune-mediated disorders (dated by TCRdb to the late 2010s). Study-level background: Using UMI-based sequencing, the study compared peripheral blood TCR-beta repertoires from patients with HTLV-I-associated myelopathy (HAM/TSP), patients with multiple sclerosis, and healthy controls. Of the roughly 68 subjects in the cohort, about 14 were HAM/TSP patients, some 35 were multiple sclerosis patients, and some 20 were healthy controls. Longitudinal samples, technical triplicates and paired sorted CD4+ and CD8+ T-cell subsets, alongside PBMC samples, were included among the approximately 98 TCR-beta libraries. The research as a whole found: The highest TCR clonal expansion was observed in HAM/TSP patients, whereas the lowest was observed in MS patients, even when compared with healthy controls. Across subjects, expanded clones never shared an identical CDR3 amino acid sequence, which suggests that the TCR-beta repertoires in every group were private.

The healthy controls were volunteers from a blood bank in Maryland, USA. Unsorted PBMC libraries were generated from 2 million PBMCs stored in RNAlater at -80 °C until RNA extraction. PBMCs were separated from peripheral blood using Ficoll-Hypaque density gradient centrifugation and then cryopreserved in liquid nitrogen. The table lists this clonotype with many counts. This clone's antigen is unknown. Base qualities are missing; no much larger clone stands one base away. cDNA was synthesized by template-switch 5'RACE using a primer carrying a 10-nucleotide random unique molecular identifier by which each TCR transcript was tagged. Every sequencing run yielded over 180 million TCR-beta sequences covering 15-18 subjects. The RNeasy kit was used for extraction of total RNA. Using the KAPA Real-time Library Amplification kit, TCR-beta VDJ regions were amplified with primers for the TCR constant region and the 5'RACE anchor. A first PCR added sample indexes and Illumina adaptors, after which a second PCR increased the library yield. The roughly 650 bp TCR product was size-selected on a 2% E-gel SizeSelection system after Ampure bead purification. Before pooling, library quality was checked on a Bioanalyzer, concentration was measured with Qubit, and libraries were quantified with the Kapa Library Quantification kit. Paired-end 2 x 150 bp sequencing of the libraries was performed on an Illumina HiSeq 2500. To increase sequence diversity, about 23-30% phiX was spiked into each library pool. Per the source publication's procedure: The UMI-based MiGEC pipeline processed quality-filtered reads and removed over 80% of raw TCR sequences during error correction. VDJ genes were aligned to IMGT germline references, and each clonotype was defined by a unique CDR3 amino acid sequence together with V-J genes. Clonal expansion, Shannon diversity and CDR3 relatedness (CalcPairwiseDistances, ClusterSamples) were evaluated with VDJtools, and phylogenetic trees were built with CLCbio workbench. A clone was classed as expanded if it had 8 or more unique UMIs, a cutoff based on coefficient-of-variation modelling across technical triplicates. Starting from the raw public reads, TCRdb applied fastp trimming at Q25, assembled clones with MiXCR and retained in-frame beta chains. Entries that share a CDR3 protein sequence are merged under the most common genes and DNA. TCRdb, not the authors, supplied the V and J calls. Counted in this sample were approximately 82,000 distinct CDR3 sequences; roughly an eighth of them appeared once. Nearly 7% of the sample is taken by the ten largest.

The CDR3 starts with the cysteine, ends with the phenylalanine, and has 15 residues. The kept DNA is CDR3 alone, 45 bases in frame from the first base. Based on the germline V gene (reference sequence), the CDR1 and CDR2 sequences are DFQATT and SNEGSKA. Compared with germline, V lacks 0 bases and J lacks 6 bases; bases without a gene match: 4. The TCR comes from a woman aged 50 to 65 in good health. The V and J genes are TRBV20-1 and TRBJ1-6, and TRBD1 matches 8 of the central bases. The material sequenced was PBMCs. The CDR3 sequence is CSARERQGINSPLHF. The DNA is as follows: TGCAGTGCTAGAGAGCGACAGGGGATTAATTCACCCCTCCACTTT.